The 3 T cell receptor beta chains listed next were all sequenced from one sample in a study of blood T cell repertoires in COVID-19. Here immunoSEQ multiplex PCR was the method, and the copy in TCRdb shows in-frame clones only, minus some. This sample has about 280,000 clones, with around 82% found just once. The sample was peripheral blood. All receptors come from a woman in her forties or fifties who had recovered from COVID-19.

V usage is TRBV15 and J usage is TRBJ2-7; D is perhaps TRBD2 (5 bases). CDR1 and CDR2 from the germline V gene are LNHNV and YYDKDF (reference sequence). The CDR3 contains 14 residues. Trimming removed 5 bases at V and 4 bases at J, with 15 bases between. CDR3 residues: CATSSESGGYEQYF. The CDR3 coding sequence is TGTGCCACCAGCTCGGAGTCTGGAGGATACGAGCAGTACTTC.

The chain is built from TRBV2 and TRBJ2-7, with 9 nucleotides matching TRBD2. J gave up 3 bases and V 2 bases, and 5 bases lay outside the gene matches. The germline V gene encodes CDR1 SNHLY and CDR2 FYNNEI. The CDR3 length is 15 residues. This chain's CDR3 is CASSELVAGDYEQYF. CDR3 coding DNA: TGTGCCAGCAGTGAATTAGTAGCGGGAGACTACGAGCAGTACTTC.

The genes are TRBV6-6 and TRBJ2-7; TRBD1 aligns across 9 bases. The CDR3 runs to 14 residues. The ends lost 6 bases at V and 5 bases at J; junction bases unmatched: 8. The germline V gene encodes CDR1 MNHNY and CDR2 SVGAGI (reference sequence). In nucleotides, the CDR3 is TGTGCCAGCAGACAGGGGGCGAGGGGGGACGAGCAGTACTTC. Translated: CASRQGARGDEQYF.